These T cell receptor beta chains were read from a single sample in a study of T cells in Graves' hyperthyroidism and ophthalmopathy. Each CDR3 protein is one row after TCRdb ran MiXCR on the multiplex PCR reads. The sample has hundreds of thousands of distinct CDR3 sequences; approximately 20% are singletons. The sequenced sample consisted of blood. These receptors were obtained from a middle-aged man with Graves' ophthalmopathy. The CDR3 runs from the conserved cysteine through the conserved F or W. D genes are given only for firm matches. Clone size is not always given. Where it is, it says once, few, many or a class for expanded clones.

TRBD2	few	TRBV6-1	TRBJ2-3	TGTGCCAGCAGTTATTTGGCGGGGGGCGCCCACACAGATACGCAGTATTTT	CASSYLAGGAHTDTQYF
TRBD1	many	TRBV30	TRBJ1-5	TGTGCCTGGAGCCTAGGACAGGGAGGGAATCAGCCCCAGCATTTT	CAWSLGQGGNQPQHF
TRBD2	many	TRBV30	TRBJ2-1	TGTGCCTGGAGTGTACACGGCGGGGGTGAGCAGTTCTTC	CAWSVHGGGEQFF
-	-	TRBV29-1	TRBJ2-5	TGCAGCGTTGTAGGGGTCGAAGAGACCCAGTACTTC	CSVVGVEETQYF
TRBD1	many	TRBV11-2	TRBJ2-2	TGTGCCAGCAGCCTCCTCGACAGGGCGAAGGGGGAGCTGTTTTTT	CASSLLDRAKGELFF
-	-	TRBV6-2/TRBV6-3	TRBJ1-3	TGTGCCAGCACTCTTACTCCTGCGCGGCGGGGAAACACCATATATTTT	CASTLTPARRGNTIYF
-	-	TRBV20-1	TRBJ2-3	TGCAGTGCGGGGGGGGCTCTTGGGCCCACAGATACGCAGTATTTT	CSAGGALGPTDTQYF
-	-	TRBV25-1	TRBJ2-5	TGTGCCAGCAGTGGCTGGGACGGGGTCCAAGAGACCCAGTACTTC	CASSGWDGVQETQYF
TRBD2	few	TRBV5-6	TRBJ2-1	TGTGCCAGCAGCTTGGCGATTGGGACTAGCGGGAGGAGCAATGAGCAGTTCTTC	CASSLAIGTSGRSNEQFF
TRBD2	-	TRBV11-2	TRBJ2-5	TGTGCCAGCGGATACCCCCCTACCGGGACTAGCGGGAGGGCCCGGGAGACCCAGTACTTC	CASGYPPTGTSGRARETQYF
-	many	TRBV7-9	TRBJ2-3	TGTGCCAGCAGCTTATCCCAGGCAGATACGCAGTATTTT	CASSLSQADTQYF